This TCR beta chain was recorded in a study of shared clonotypes between healthy human individuals. Study-level findings and limits: Clonotype sharing among donors likely depends on sequencing depth.

The naive CD8 fraction comprised CD45RO-negative cells positively selected for CCR7 and excluded terminally differentiated effector memory CD45RA+ cells. A word on this clone: Its specificity is not known.

Deep-level settings were used for running the assay. Genomic DNA (from each subset) was split evenly across several immunoSEQ plates. Replicate sorted-subset PCRs were loaded with around 200 ng DNA, 31,000 or so T cell genomes. The table came from immunoSEQ multiplex PCR; TCRdb's copy has only in-frame clones and leaves some out. Seen here are 1.5 million to 2.5 million clones, approximately 94% observed once, and the top ten hold 1.2%. This CDR3 region has 16 residues. The junction had 4 bases not matched to a gene; V was cut back by 4 bases and J by 3 bases. The germline V gene encodes CDR1 SGHAT and CDR2 FQNNGV.

The sample consisted of naive CD8+ T cells sorted from blood. The rearrangement links TRBV11-2 to TRBJ2-7, with 15 bases aligning to TRBD2. The receptor's source is a young man in good health. CDR3 DNA: TGTGCCAGCAGCTCAGGACTAGCGGGAGGGTTCTACGAGCAGTACTTC. Translation: CASSSGLAGGFYEQYF.